The TCR beta chain under discussion was sequenced for a study of T cell repertoires in cytomegalovirus infection. Study details: The study used recently identified HLA-C-restricted and well-studied HLA-B-restricted CMV epitopes.

Study results and limitations: Cumulative frequency (of public TCR beta family members) identified carriers of CMV plus the relevant HLA. Across the ex vivo response, the dominant clonotypes were HLA-C-restricted CMV-specific TCR beta clonotypes.

V was clipped by 6 bases and J by 8 bases; unmatched bases: 7. The CDR3 spans 13 residues. With regard to this clonotype: What it binds is unknown.

TCRdb passed the reads through MiXCR, listing each CDR3 protein once. The top ten hold 15% to 20% of the sample, which has about 700,000 distinct CDR3 sequences, roughly 33% seen once. Sequences were derived from cultured PBMCs, sampled from culture after CMV antigen stimulation. This TCR was sampled from a human donor in good health (CMV status not recorded). Some clones in this sample may be carry-over from other donors' samples. The rearrangement joins TRBV12-3 or TRBV12-4 to TRBJ2-1, with 7 bases identical to TRBD2. CDR3 nucleotides: TGTGCCAGCAGCTTGCGGGAGCGGGATGAGCAGTTCTTC. Residues: CASSLRERDEQFF.